This T cell receptor (beta chain) was sequenced in a study of T-cell reconstitution after alpha-beta-depleted transplantation in children. The V gene lost 1 base and the J gene lost 4 bases, with 16 bases spanning the gap. Germline assignment: CDR1 LGHNA and CDR2 YNFKEQ. The CDR3 loop spans 17 amino acids. At least ten counts were recorded for this clonotype. Preparation of the TCRbeta library was carried out with unique molecular identifiers. Each CDR3 protein gets one entry after TCRdb re-called the PCR reads with MiXCR. The sample contains hundreds of thousands of distinct CDR3 sequences, under 12% of which appear only once.

The V and J genes are TRBV4-2 and TRBJ2-2; unclear D gene. This sample comprised PBMCs from the stem cell graft donor, obtained from the stem cell graft. The TCR comes from a human donor who donated a stem cell graft to a child with acute myeloid leukemia. The CDR3 spells CASSQVRVTDGTGELFF. In nucleotides, the CDR3 is TGTGCCAGCAGCCAAGTTCGCGTGACCGACGGCACCGGGGAGCTGTTTTTT.